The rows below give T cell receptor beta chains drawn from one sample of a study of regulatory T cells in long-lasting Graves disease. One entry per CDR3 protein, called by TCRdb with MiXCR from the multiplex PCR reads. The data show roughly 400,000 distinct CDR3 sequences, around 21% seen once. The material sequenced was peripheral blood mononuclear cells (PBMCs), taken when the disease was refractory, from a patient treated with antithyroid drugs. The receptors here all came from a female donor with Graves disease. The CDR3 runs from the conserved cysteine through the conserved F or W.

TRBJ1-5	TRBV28	CASSPTGQGQPQHF
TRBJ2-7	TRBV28	CASRYPGQGYEQYF
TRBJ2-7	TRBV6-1	CASRQGREQYF
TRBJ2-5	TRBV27	CASSLNTRETQYF
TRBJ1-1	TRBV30	CAWSRVGSTEAFF
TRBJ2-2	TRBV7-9	CASSSPGHNTGELFF
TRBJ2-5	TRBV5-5	CASSPPGGAETQYF
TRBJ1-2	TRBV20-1	CSAMTGGMDYGYTF
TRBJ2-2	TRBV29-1	CSVEALGTGNTGELFF
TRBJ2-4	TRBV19	CASSTQDRAPQLAKNIQYF
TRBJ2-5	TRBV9	CASSGTQGAEGETQYF
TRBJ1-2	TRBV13	CASSFSYYGYTF
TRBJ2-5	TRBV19	CASSVGSRETQYF
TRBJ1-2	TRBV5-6	CASSTGTAYGYTF
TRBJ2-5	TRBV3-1	CASSQVSYGKTQYF
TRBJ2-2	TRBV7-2	CASLRGRVGTGELFF
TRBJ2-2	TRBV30	CAWKLTSGRATGELFF
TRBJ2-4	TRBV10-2	CASSSLGGKNIQYF
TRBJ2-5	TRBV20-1	CSAGESGEPQETQYF
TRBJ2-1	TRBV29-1	CSVEDRLAGIGNEQFF
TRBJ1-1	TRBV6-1	CASTFSGTEEAFF
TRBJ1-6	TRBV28	CASSTQDRVNSPLHF
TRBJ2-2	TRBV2	CASSVGAGTGELFF
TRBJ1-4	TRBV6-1	CASRNRDTTNEKLFF
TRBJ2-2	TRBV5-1	CASNPSGITGELFF
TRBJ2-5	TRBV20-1	CSAPTGGVFGTQYF
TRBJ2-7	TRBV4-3	CASSQDLGGRGEQYF
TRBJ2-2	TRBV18	CASSPPKTGNTGELFF
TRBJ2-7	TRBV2	CASGTSGSLSSYEQYF
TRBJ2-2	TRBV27	CASSISGTSGRANTGELFF
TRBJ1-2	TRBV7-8	CASSLAGPGVISGYTF
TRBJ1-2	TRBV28	CASTGTGRDYGYTF
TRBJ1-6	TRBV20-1	CSAASVEQSNSPLHF
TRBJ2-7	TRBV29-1	CSALGTIYEQYF
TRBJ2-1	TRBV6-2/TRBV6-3	CASSLAAGGRNEQFF
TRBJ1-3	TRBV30	CASQAGNTIYF
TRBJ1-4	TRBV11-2	CASSLQGINEKLFF
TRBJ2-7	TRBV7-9	CASSWVGLAGNEQYF
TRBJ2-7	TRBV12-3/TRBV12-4	CASSPGGASSYEQYF
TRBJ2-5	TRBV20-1	CSARGDSQETQYF
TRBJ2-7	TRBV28	CASSLGKAGRDLYEQYF
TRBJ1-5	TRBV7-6	CVSSPVDGKNQPQHF
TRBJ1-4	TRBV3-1	CASSQDTRGKLFF
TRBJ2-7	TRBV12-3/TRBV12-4	CASSQVGGLGRGEQYF
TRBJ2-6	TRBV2	CASSPRLSTGANVLTF
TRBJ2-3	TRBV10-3	CAIRDPGLAGSRGDTQYF
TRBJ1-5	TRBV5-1	CASSPPDREGVNQPQHF
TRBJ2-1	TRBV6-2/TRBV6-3	CASSGGGRANEQFF
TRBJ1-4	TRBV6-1	CASSTDGSSNEKLFF
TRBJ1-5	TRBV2	CASSTTANQPQHF
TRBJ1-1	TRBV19	CASSMALNTEAFF
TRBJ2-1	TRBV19	CASSLLPGLAGVSEQFF
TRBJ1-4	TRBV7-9	CASSPGQSAWKLFF
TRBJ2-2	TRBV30	CAWSWGTGELFF
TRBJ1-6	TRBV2	CASSGPRDYHSPLHF
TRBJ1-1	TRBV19	CALGGIGTEAFF
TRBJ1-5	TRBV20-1	CSVNRQNQPQHF
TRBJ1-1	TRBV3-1	CASSQVNRGSEAFF